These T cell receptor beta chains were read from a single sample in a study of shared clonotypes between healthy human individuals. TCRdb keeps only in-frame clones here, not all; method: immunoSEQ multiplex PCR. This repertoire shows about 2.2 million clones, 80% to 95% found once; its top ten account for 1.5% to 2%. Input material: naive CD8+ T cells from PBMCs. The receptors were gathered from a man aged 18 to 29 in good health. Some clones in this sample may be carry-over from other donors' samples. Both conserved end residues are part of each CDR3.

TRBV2 CASSGQVRVTNEKLFF
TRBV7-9 CASSSLTDSWNEQFF
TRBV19 CASSDDRNNYGYTF
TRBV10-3 CAISEGASYEQYF
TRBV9 CASSVAASGSYEQYF
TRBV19 CASSGETYEQYF
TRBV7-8 CASRNRGSNEQYF
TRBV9 CASGDGGGDTYEQYF
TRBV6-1 CASSEWEGPNYGYTF
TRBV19 CASSVIRSTEAFF
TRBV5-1 CASSFPRGSYNEQFF
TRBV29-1 CSVPAHNSGISYNEQFF
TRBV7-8 CASSLRAGGVGEQYF
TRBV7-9 CASSPRDSSYEQYF
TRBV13 CASSTRTGFYEQYF
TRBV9 CASSPYGGAGGKNIQYF
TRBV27 CASSWTGGFYEQYF
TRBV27 CASSLLGSGIFHEQYF
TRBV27 CASRSTGDGYTF
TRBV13 CASSGNTEAFF
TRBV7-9 CASRTGGQETQYF
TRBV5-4 CASTNKQTTYEQYF
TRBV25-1 CASSTGPFDNEQFF
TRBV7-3 CASTGSTGELFF
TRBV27 CASSLSWSSYEQYF